Sequencing of this T cell receptor (beta chain) was carried out in a study of T cells in tuberculosis. Sequencing was performed with immunoSEQ multiplex PCR; in TCRdb, only in-frame clones are kept and a portion is missing. The sample has around 30,000 clones, 85% to 95% seen once. In germline, CDR1 is LNHDA, CDR2 SQIVND (reference sequence). J was trimmed by 3 bases and V by 5 bases; bases with no gene match: 3. The CDR3 has 14 residues. The clonotype comes from a donor between 10 and 29 years old with latent tuberculosis or without tuberculosis infection. This sequence joins TRBV19 and TRBJ1-1; TRBD1 agrees at 10 bases. What was sequenced was PBMCs. For the CDR3, the DNA is TGTGCCAGTAGTTTGGGACAGGGGCACACTGAAGCTTTCTTT. Amino acids: CASSLGQGHTEAFF.